The 7 T cell receptor beta chains below were found in one sample sequenced in a study of neurological immune-mediated disorders. One entry per CDR3 protein, called by TCRdb with MiXCR from the 5' RACE reads. The sample lists 55,000 to 85,000 distinct CDR3 sequences; 3% to 4% were seen once. The sequenced sample was PBMCs. The receptors originated from a woman aged 45 to 65 with multiple sclerosis.

This clonotype was counted many times. The chain recombines TRBV20-1 with TRBJ1-1, with D perhaps TRBD1 (6 bases). Trimming removed 3 bases from V and 5 bases from J, with 25 bases in between. This CDR3 spans 17 amino acids. Germline V CDR1 and CDR2: DFQATT, SNEGSKA (reference sequence). CDR3 protein: CSASAPPGGRLWTEAFF. CDR3 nucleotide sequence: TGCAGTGCTAGCGCCCCTCCCGGGGGGCGGTTGTGGACTGAAGCTTTCTTT.

This clonotype was seen ten or more times. This chain links TRBV12-3 or TRBV12-4 with TRBJ1-1; tentative D call: TRBD1 (5 bases). The V end was cut by 8 bases, the J end by 4 bases, with 14 bases between. The length of the CDR3 is 13 residues. The DNA for the CDR3 is TGTGCCAGCTCGTGGGGGGGGGGCACTGAAGCTTTCTTT. Residues: CASSWGGGTEAFF.

In its sample, this clonotype was seen many times. The chain has TRBV5-1 and TRBJ1-2; D not certain. V was trimmed by 4 bases and J by 0 bases, leaving 13 bases between them. Per the germline V gene, CDR1 is SGHRS and CDR2 is YFSETQ. The CDR3 is made up of 15 amino acids. CDR3 DNA: TGCGCCAGCAGCCCTGAGTTGTCGACTAACTATGGCTACACCTTC. The encoded protein is CASSPELSTNYGYTF.

This clonotype occurred many times. The CDR3 DNA reads as TGTGCCAGCAGTTACTCGGCGCCGGGACAGGGCCGGGAGACCCAGTACTTC. It encodes CASSYSAPGQGRETQYF. The chain combines TRBV6-6 with TRBJ2-5, with 9 bases fitting TRBD1. The germline V gene encodes CDR1 MNHNY and CDR2 SVGAGI (reference sequence). CDR3 length: 17 residues. V shed 0 bases, J shed 5 bases, and the junction held 10 bases outside the gene matches.

This clonotype has a count of ten or more. Here the CDR3 reads CASSPQAAGTNYGYTF. For the CDR3, the DNA is TGTGCCAGCAGCCCCCAAGCGGCAGGTACTAACTATGGCTACACCTTC. The chain recombines TRBV4-2 with TRBJ1-2; D not resolved. V gave up 4 bases and J gave up 0 bases, with 15 bases separating them. The CDR3 covers 16 residues. Per the germline V gene, CDR1 is LGHNA and CDR2 is YNFKEQ.

The chain employs TRBV6-2 or TRBV6-3 and TRBJ2-4; 9 bases agree with TRBD2. Germline loops: CDR1 MNHEY, CDR2 SVGEGT. V shed 6 bases and J 3 bases; nucleotides not matched to a gene: 9. CDR3 length: 16 amino acids. The DNA of the CDR3 is TGTGCCAGCAGCCCGACTAGCGGTCTAGACAAAAACATTCAGTACTTC. Encoded protein: CASSPTSGLDKNIQYF.

The chain carries TRBV10-3 and TRBJ2-7; D gene uncertain. The ends were cut back, 7 bases at V and 0 bases at J, with 13 bases in the middle. Germline lookup yields CDR1 ENHRY and CDR2 SYGVKD. The length of the CDR3 is 14 residues. The CDR3 protein is CAITSDVSSYEQYF. The CDR3 DNA reads as TGTGCCATCACCTCCGACGTGAGCTCCTACGAGCAGTACTTC.